The rows below give T cell receptor beta chains drawn from one sample of a study of vaccination effects on CD4 cells after COVID-19. No antigens are known for them. Clones were read by immunoSEQ multiplex PCR, and TCRdb kept only the in-frame ones, dropping some. The repertoire includes over 25,000 clones, around 80% of them detected once, and 30% sits in the top ten. Sequencing used CD4+ T cells from PBMCs cultured with SARS-CoV-2 spike peptides, obtained before COVID-19 vaccination. These receptors were obtained from a human donor who received a COVID-19 vaccine. The CDR3 runs from the conserved cysteine through the conserved F or W. Each record gives: clone size, D gene, J gene, V gene, CDR3 DNA, CDR3 protein. A D gene is named only where the DNA matches it firmly. Where a row states a size, it is once, few, many or the class of an expanded clone; other rows omit it.

-,-,TRBJ1-1,TRBV19,TGTGCCAGTAGTATAGAGGCCGGCGACACTGAAGCTTTCTTT,CASSIEAGDTEAFF
-,-,TRBJ1-2,TRBV28,TGTGCCAGCAGCCTTACAGGTTCCTATGGCTACACCTTC,CASSLTGSYGYTF
-,TRBD1,TRBJ1-5,TRBV3-1/TRBV3-2,TGTGCCAGCAGCCAAACCCGGGGACAGGGGTTTAGGGCCCAGCATTTT,CASSQTRGQGFRAQHF
-,TRBD1,TRBJ1-1,TRBV5-1,TGCGCCAGCAGCTTGATTCCGGGACAGAGGGACACTGAAGCTTTCTTT,CASSLIPGQRDTEAFF
-,TRBD2,TRBJ2-2,TRBV6-5,TGTGCCAGCAGACCCAGCGGGGCAGGGACCGGGGAGCTGTTTTTT,CASRPSGAGTGELFF
-,-,TRBJ1-2,TRBV15,TGTGCCACCAGCAGATCATGGGGCAGGGAGGCTGGCTACACCTTC,CATSRSWGREAGYTF
few,-,TRBJ1-1,TRBV7-8,TGTGCCAGCAGCATTATACAGGGAACTGAAGCTTTCTTT,CASSIIQGTEAFF
-,-,TRBJ2-5,TRBV27,TGTGCCAGCAGTGCAGGGCTTCAGGAGACCCAGTACTTC,CASSAGLQETQYF
-,TRBD2,TRBJ2-1,TRBV6-1,TGTGCCAGCAGTGAAGGGGGACTAGTGGCAAATGAGCAGTTCTTC,CASSEGGLVANEQFF
-,-,TRBJ2-7,TRBV5-1,TGCGCCAGCAGCTTAAACTACGAGCAGTACTTC,CASSLNYEQYF
few,-,TRBJ1-2,TRBV10-3,TGTGCCATCAGTGAAACGAGGTCTGGCTACACCTTC,CAISETRSGYTF
-,-,TRBJ2-2,TRBV6-5,TGTGCCAGCAGGAGTTTAGGAATCCGGGAGCTGTTTTTT,CASRSLGIRELFF
-,TRBD1,TRBJ1-1,TRBV19,TGTGCCAGTTCTCGGGACAGGGGATCTGAAGCTTTCTTT,CASSRDRGSEAFF
-,-,TRBJ1-1,TRBV24-1,TGTGCCACCAGTGAACCCTCGGGGGACGACACTGAAGCTTTCTTT,CATSEPSGDDTEAFF
once,TRBD2,TRBJ2-1,TRBV11-3,TGTGCCAGCAGCTCCGGGGGGAAACACAATGAGCAGTTCTTC,CASSSGGKHNEQFF
-,-,TRBJ2-5,TRBV7-2,TGTGCCAGCAGCCCCGGGAGTTTAGAGACCCAGTACTTC,CASSPGSLETQYF
-,-,TRBJ2-6,TRBV7-2,TGTGCCAGCAGCTTAGGTTCTAGCTCTGGGGCCAACGTCCTGACTTTC,CASSLGSSSGANVLTF
-,TRBD2,TRBJ2-7,TRBV15,TGTGCCACCAGCAGAGACCCAGCGGGAGGGACGGGCGAGCAGTACTTC,CATSRDPAGGTGEQYF